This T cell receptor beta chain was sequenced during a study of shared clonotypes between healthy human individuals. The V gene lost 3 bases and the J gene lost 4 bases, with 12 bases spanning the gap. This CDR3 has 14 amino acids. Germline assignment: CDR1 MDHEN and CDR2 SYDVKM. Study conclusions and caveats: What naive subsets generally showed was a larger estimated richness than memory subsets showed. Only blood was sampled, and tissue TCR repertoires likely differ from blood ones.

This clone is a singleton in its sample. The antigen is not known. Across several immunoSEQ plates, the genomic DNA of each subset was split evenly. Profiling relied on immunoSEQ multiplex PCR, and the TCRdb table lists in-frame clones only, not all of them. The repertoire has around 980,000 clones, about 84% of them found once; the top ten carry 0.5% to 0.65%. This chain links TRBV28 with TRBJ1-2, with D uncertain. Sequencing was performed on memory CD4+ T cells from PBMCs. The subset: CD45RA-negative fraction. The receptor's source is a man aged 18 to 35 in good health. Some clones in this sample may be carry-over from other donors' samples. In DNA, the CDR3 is TGTGCCAGCAGTTTGGGGAACCTTGGCTATGGCTACACCTTC. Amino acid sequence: CASSLGNLGYGYTF.